This passage covers 22 T cell receptor beta chains from one sample sequenced in a study of T cell repertoires in cytomegalovirus infection. TCRdb analysed the reads with MiXCR anew, one entry per CDR3 protein. The sample records 62,000 or so distinct CDR3 sequences, 20% being singletons. Their specific antigens are unknown. The sample here was CD8+ T cells from cultured PBMCs, taken from culture after CMV antigen stimulation. Receptor source: a human donor in good health (CMV status not recorded). Some clones in this sample may be carry-over from other donors' samples.

V gene TRBV5-5 combines with J gene TRBJ1-5; the D gene is possibly TRBD1 (6 bases). From germline, CDR1 is SGHKS and CDR2 YYEKEE (reference sequence). Trimming pared 4 bases from V and 6 bases from J, leaving 17 bases between. The CDR3 is made up of 15 amino acids. The CDR3 bases are TGTGCCAGCAGCCGGAGGTCAGGGGAAGGTCAGCCCCAGCATTTT. This translates into CASSRRSGEGQPQHF.

This clonotype was counted between two and nine times. V is TRBV7-8 and J is TRBJ1-5; possible D gene TRBD1, 5 bases. CDR1 and CDR2 (germline): SGHVS, FQNEAQ. V lost 5 bases and J lost 7, with 15 bases in between. The CDR3 runs to 14 residues. This chain's CDR3 is CASSDSRGLQPQHF. The CDR3 DNA sequence: TGTGCCAGCAGCGACAGTCGGGGTTTGCAGCCCCAGCATTTT.

This clonotype was detected a few times. The chain employs TRBV5-1 and TRBJ1-2; D unresolved. Germline lookup yields CDR1 SGHRS and CDR2 YFSETQ. The CDR3 contains 15 residues. V shed 2 bases and J shed 4 bases, with 15 bases lying between them. DNA of the CDR3: TGCGCCAGCAGCTTTGACGCCCCACTCACCTATGGCTACACCTTC. This encodes CASSFDAPLTYGYTF.

This clonotype occurred a few times. The V gene is TRBV6-2 or TRBV6-3, the J gene TRBJ2-4; D is perhaps TRBD1 (6 bases). Germline assignment: CDR1 MNHEY and CDR2 SVGEGT. Trimming took off 8 bases at V and 5 bases at J, with 19 bases between the two ends. The CDR3 totals 15 residues. The CDR3 spells CASYQTGQSENIQYF. CDR3 coding DNA: TGTGCCAGCTACCAAACAGGGCAATCGGAAAACATTCAGTACTTC.

In its sample, this clonotype was seen a few times. The rearrangement links TRBV7-2 to TRBJ2-5; TRBD2 aligns across 14 bases. The CDR3 is 16 residues long. Trimming removed 4 bases from V and 5 bases from J; junction bases left unmatched: 6. Germline assignment: CDR1 SGHTA and CDR2 FQGNSA. Here the CDR3 reads CASSSRLAGGPETQYF. The DNA for the CDR3 is TGTGCCAGCAGCTCCAGACTAGCGGGGGGGCCGGAGACCCAGTACTTC.

The chain recombines TRBV19 with TRBJ2-7; D is ambiguous. In germline, CDR1 is LNHDA, CDR2 SQIVND (reference sequence). The CDR3 extends over 13 amino acids. Deletions cut 3 bases from V and 6 bases from J, with 12 bases between. The CDR3 region is CASSIRSLGEQYF. In nucleotides, the CDR3 is TGTGCCAGTAGTATTCGGAGTTTGGGCGAGCAGTACTTC.

The V gene is TRBV7-9, the J gene TRBJ1-1; TRBD1 is a possible D gene (5 bases). Trimming shortened V by 1 base and J by 0 bases, and 9 bases separated the two germline ends. Germline CDR1 and CDR2: SEHNR and FQNEAQ (reference sequence). There are 15 residues in the CDR3. The CDR3 loop is CASSLEAGLNTEAFF. CDR3 nucleotide sequence: TGTGCCAGCAGCTTAGAAGCAGGGTTGAACACTGAAGCTTTCTTT.

This clonotype turned up a few times. V usage is TRBV12-3 or TRBV12-4 and J usage is TRBJ2-5; 10 positions agree with TRBD2. This CDR3 is 16 amino acids long. V dropped 6 bases and J dropped 5; count of bases not matched to a gene: 12. The CDR3 spells CASSYHLAGDYETQYF. The CDR3 nucleotides read TGTGCCAGCAGCTACCATCTAGCGGGGGATTATGAGACCCAGTACTTC.

The chain has TRBV20-1 and TRBJ2-1; unclear D gene. Trimming left V 0 bases short and J 2 bases short, with 11 bases between. The germline V gene has CDR1 DFQATT and CDR2 SNEGSKA (reference sequence). The CDR3 loop spans 15 amino acids. The CDR3 here is CSARDQRSAYNEQFF. The CDR3 coding sequence is TGCAGTGCTAGAGATCAAAGGTCAGCCTACAATGAGCAGTTCTTC.

The chain combines TRBV7-8 with TRBJ2-3; weak D call: TRBD2 (5 bases). Trimming left V 1 base short and J 0 bases short, with 14 bases between. Germline assignment: CDR1 SGHVS and CDR2 FQNEAQ. The CDR3 consists of 17 residues. The CDR3 spells CASSLGLSTSSTDTQYF. The CDR3 DNA sequence: TGTGCCAGCAGCTTAGGACTAAGTACGAGTAGCACAGATACGCAGTATTTT.

V and J are TRBV10-3 and TRBJ2-1; possible D gene TRBD1, 7 bases. CDR1 and CDR2 from the germline V gene are ENHRY and SYGVKD. This CDR3 has 15 residues. Between the trimmed V and J ends, which lost 4 bases and 2 bases, there was a span of 12 bases. The CDR3: CAISAQGGTYNEQFF. The CDR3 region has the DNA TGTGCCATCAGTGCTCAGGGGGGTACCTACAATGAGCAGTTCTTC.

DNA for the CDR3: TGTGCCAGCAGCGTAGAACCAAATAGCAATCAGCCCCAGCATTTT. The encoded protein is CASSVEPNSNQPQHF. The rearrangement links TRBV9 to TRBJ1-5; no definite D call. The CDR3 has 15 amino acids. Trimming pared 0 bases from V and 0 bases from J, leaving 7 bases between. Germline CDR1 is SGDLS and CDR2 is YYNGEE.

The chain combines TRBV7-8 with TRBJ1-6; TRBD1 matches 11 bases. The CDR3 length is 15 residues. Germline V gene sequence: CDR1 SGHVS, CDR2 FQNEAQ. Losses at the gene ends were 1 base for V and 10 bases for J; bases not matched to a gene: 3. Written as DNA, the CDR3 is TGTGCCAGCAGCTTAGGGGGGACAGGGGGATCACCCCTCCACTTT. Protein sequence: CASSLGGTGGSPLHF.

The chain has TRBV7-9 and TRBJ2-1, with TRBD2 as a possible D gene (6 bases). V lost 5 bases, J lost 12 bases, and 11 bases lay in between. From germline, CDR1 is SEHNR and CDR2 FQNEAQ (reference sequence). The CDR3 spans 11 residues. The CDR3 loop reads CASSPDGGQFF. CDR3 nucleotide sequence: TGTGCCAGCAGCCCCGACGGGGGGCAGTTCTTC.

This clonotype appeared a few times. This chain uses TRBV12-5 with TRBJ1-3, with a possible D match to TRBD1 (5 bases). Trimming shortened V by 4 bases and J by 2 bases, and 12 bases separated the two germline ends. Germline-derived CDR1 and CDR2 are LGHNT and FRNRAP. CDR3 length: 15 amino acids. The CDR3 spells CASGSDTSAGNTIYF. The CDR3 nucleotides are TGTGCTAGTGGTTCGGACACCTCCGCTGGAAACACCATATATTTT.

Only a few counts were recorded for this clonotype. This sequence joins TRBV7-2 and TRBJ2-3, with 14 bases identical to TRBD2. There are 18 residues in the CDR3. Trimming took 1 base from V and 3 from J; bases not matched to a gene: 6. CDR1 and CDR2 from the germline V gene are SGHTA and FQGNSA. The DNA for the CDR3 is TGTGCCAGCAGCTTAGAGGGACTAGCGGGAGTCGCAACAGATACGCAGTATTTT. Its translation is CASSLEGLAGVATDTQYF.

The CDR3 sequence: CASSQDIGTAQETQYF. CDR3 DNA: TGCGCCAGCAGCCAAGATATTGGGACAGCTCAAGAGACCCAGTACTTC. The J gene is TRBJ2-5, the V gene TRBV4-1; 7 bases fit TRBD1. Germline V gene data show CDR1 as MGHRA and CDR2 as YSYEKL. The V segment lost 0 bases and the J segment 2 bases; nucleotides outside the gene matches: 6. This CDR3 comprises 16 residues.

In this sample, this clonotype turned up many times. V gene TRBV7-9 combines with J gene TRBJ2-1; 15 positions match TRBD2. V lost 8 bases and J lost 1; bases outside the gene matches: 9. Germline CDR1 is SEHNR and CDR2 is FQNEAQ (reference sequence). The CDR3 has 18 residues. DNA of the CDR3: TGTGCCAGCGGAGGGGGGACTAGCGGGGGGTCGTCCTACAATGAGCAGTTCTTC. Amino acid sequence: CASGGGTSGGSSYNEQFF.

V and J are TRBV12-3 or TRBV12-4 and TRBJ1-4; 8 nucleotides align to TRBD1. V dropped 3 bases and J dropped 3; count of bases not matched to a gene: 12. The CDR3 has 18 residues. CDR3 sequence: CASSFDRGGRGANEKLFF. In DNA, the CDR3 is TGTGCCAGCAGTTTTGACAGGGGAGGGCGGGGTGCTAATGAAAAACTGTTTTTT.

The chain joins TRBV7-2 to TRBJ2-3; a possible D gene is TRBD1 (6 bases). Trimming cost V 5 bases and J 0 bases, with 12 bases left between them. The CDR3 is 15 residues long. Germline-derived CDR1 and CDR2 are SGHTA and FQGNSA. The CDR3: CASSLMTGSTDTQYF. Written as DNA, the CDR3 is TGTGCCAGCAGCCTTATGACAGGTAGCACAGATACGCAGTATTTT.

This clonotype was seen a few times. The chain joins TRBV6-2 or TRBV6-3 to TRBJ1-1; D remains unclear. Germline V lookup: CDR1 MNHEY, CDR2 SVGEGT. The V end lost 2 bases, the J end lost 1 base, and 14 bases lay between the germline ends. CDR3 length: 16 residues. The CDR3 DNA reads TGTGCCAGCAGTTACCTCCCTCCACACTCGAACACTGAAGCTTTCTTT. This gives the protein CASSYLPPHSNTEAFF.

At least ten counts were recorded for this clonotype. The CDR3 protein is CASSPLGGGAADTQYF. The CDR3, as DNA: TGTGCCAGCAGCCCTTTAGGCGGGGGGGCAGCAGATACGCAGTATTTT. The chain employs TRBV7-9 and TRBJ2-3, with 9 bases aligning to TRBD2. Trimming cost V 5 bases and J 4 bases; bases outside gene matches: 10. The length of the CDR3 is 16 residues. CDR1 and CDR2 from the germline V gene are SEHNR and FQNEAQ (reference sequence).